Sequencing of this TCR beta chain was carried out in a study of T cell responses to AZD1222 COVID-19 vaccine. Study-level results: Most donors were white British, females outnumbered males, and clonal diversity was possibly underestimated. Targeting of unmutated variant regions was reportedly seen in nearly half of spike-specific TCRs.

Some clones are missing from TCRdb's copy, which holds only in-frame ones; the method was immunoSEQ multiplex PCR. The sample yields roughly 89,000 clones, around nine tenths seen once. A remark on this clone: Its antigen remains unidentified.

CDR1 and CDR2 from the germline V gene are MNHNY and SVGAGI (reference sequence). The CDR3 covers 15 residues. Trimming removed 0 bases at V and 3 bases at J, with 12 bases between. This TCR was sampled from an adult in good health. The specimen was peripheral blood, collected on day 0 of MenACWY control vaccination. The chain carries TRBV6-6 and TRBJ2-7; TRBD1 might be the D (6 bases). The CDR3 is CASSYSSTGNYEQYF. CDR3 in DNA: TGTGCCAGCAGTTACTCCTCTACAGGGAACTACGAGCAGTACTTC.